These 10 T cell receptor beta chains were sequenced from one sample in a study of cytomegalovirus exposure and HLA in healthy donors. In the PCR, 60 Vbeta and 13 Jbeta primers were used. The table came from immunoSEQ multiplex PCR; TCRdb's copy has only in-frame clones and leaves some out. The sample yields 150,000 to 200,000 clones, roughly 76% seen once. Sequencing was done on a sample of PBMCs. The receptors stem from a human donor in good health.

The rearrangement uses TRBV14 and TRBJ2-1; possible D gene TRBD1, 5 bases. The CDR3 extends over 15 amino acids. CDR1 and CDR2 (germline): SGHDN, FVKESK. With 5 bases removed from V and 4 bases from J, the gap between germline ends came to 15 bases. The CDR3 protein is CASSVTPRQYNEQFF. In nucleotides, the CDR3 is TGTGCCAGCAGCGTCACGCCCCGACAGTACAATGAGCAGTTCTTC.

V usage is TRBV10-3 and J usage is TRBJ1-5; unclear D gene. The germline CDR1 and CDR2 sequences are ENHRY and SYGVKD. V lost 2 bases to trimming and J lost 5 bases, with 7 bases between them. This CDR3 comprises 13 residues. The CDR3 region is CAISEHKDQPQHF. CDR3 DNA: TGTGCCATCAGTGAGCACAAAGATCAGCCCCAGCATTTT.

V and J are TRBV27 and TRBJ1-2; tentative D call: TRBD1 (5 bases). Trimming took 2 bases from V and 5 from J, leaving 9 bases between them. This CDR3 contains 13 residues. CDR1 is MNHEY, CDR2 SMNVEV, per germline (reference sequence). CDR3 sequence: CASSLRQGYGYTF. The CDR3 region has the DNA TGTGCCAGCAGTTTAAGGCAGGGTTATGGCTACACCTTC.

The chain has TRBV6-6 and TRBJ2-3; D is perhaps TRBD1 (5 bases). Trimming pared 8 bases from V and 0 bases from J, leaving 9 bases between. Germline lookup yields CDR1 MNHNY and CDR2 SVGAGI (reference sequence). There are 13 residues in the CDR3. CDR3 sequence: CASEGASTDTQYF. The CDR3 nucleotides are TGTGCCAGCGAAGGGGCTAGCACAGATACGCAGTATTTT.

The chain has TRBV6-5 and TRBJ1-2; TRBD1 aligns across 9 bases. In germline, CDR1 is MNHEY, CDR2 SVGAGI. CDR3 length equals 15 residues. J lost 6 bases, V lost 4 bases, and 9 bases had no gene match. In DNA, the CDR3 is TGTGCCAGCAGTTCCTGGACAGGGGAAAGGGATGGCTACACCTTC. As protein: CASSSWTGERDGYTF.

This clone showed up just a few times. The J gene is TRBJ1-1, the V gene TRBV7-9; 7 positions match TRBD1. V lost 5 bases to trimming and J lost 0 bases; unmatched junction nucleotides: 3. CDR1 SEHNR and CDR2 FQNEAQ come from the germline V gene (reference sequence). This CDR3 has 14 residues. The CDR3 region has the DNA TGTGCCAGCAGCACTGGACAGGTGAACACTGAAGCTTTCTTT. Its protein product is CASSTGQVNTEAFF.

CDR3: CATRDRSTNEKLFF. As DNA, the CDR3 is TGTGCCACCCGGGACAGATCAACTAATGAAAAACTGTTTTTT. The V and J genes are TRBV19 and TRBJ1-4, with 7 bases fitting TRBD1. The length of the CDR3 is 14 residues. V lost 10 bases to trimming and J lost 0 bases; unmatched junction nucleotides: 5. Looked up from germline, CDR1 is LNHDA and CDR2 is SQIVND (reference sequence).

The rearrangement joins TRBV2 to TRBJ2-7; D may be TRBD1 (6 bases). Germline CDR1 is SNHLY and CDR2 is FYNNEI. Between the trimmed V and J ends, which lost 2 bases and 0 bases, there was a span of 8 bases. The CDR3 has 14 amino acids. The CDR3 DNA reads TGTGCCAGCAGTGAACAGGGGAGCTCCTACGAGCAGTACTTC. It translates to CASSEQGSSYEQYF.

This clone was detected only once. This rearrangement joins TRBV28 to TRBJ2-4; TRBD1 matches at 7 bases. The CDR3 is 15 amino acids. J was trimmed by 3 bases and V by 4 bases; bases with no gene match: 6. Per germline, CDR1 MDHEN and CDR2 SYDVKM. The CDR3 sequence: CASSSPGQYKNIQYF. The CDR3 region has the DNA TGTGCCAGCAGTTCCCCGGGACAGTACAAAAACATTCAGTACTTC.

This sequence joins TRBV7-2 and TRBJ1-5, with 9 bases lining up with TRBD1. V gave up 0 bases and J gave up 5 bases; unmatched junction bases: 2. CDR1 SGHTA and CDR2 FQGNSA come from the germline V gene. There are 15 residues in the CDR3. For the CDR3, the DNA is TGTGCCAGCAGCTTAGCTACAGGGGGCCATCAGCCCCAGCATTTT. It is translated as CASSLATGGHQPQHF.